This TCR beta chain was retrieved from a study of blood T cell repertoires in COVID-19. At the level of the study: Samples representing acute and convalescent COVID-19 were sourced from the United States, Italy and Spain. The cDNA or gDNA used as material had been derived from T cells, B-cell-depleted T cells, or PBMCs.

Original analysis: The authors estimated nucleated cell counts from reference gene primer amplification. Assay: immunoSEQ multiplex PCR; the TCRdb copy retains only in-frame clones and omits some. The D gene and trimming were derived from the DNA, and the V and J assignments and clone size from that table. The sample has about 74,000 clones, over 85% seen once. Losses at the gene ends were 4 bases for V and 2 bases for J; bases not matched to a gene: 8. Germline V CDR1 and CDR2: SEHNR, FQNEAQ (reference sequence). The CDR3 is made up of 15 amino acids. The TCR was taken from a man aged 45-65 years with acute or convalescent COVID-19. The chain combines TRBV7-9 with TRBJ2-7; 7 positions match TRBD1. Sequenced input: peripheral blood. The CDR3 here is CASSSPRDSPYEQYF. The DNA of the CDR3 is TGTGCCAGCAGCTCCCCCCGGGACAGCCCCTACGAGCAGTACTTC.